This T cell receptor beta chain was observed in a study of OX40 agonist ivuxolimab in advanced cancers. The CDR3 is 14 residues long. CDR1 and CDR2 from the germline V gene are SGHTA and FQGNSA. Trimming shortened V by 1 base and J by 7 bases, and 8 bases separated the two germline ends. Measured with immunoSEQ multiplex PCR; TCRdb has only the in-frame clones, and not every one. The table has tens of thousands of clones, 84% seen once. V usage is TRBV7-2 and J usage is TRBJ1-6; D perhaps matches TRBD1 (5 bases). The TCR was taken from an adult with an advanced solid tumor such as melanoma, head and neck, liver or kidney cancer. The sample was CD4+ or CD8+ T cells sorted from blood, taken in a trial of the OX40 agonist ivuxolimab. The CDR3 DNA reads TGTGCCAGCAGCTTAGAGGGGCTAAATTCACCCCTCCACTTT. The encoded protein is CASSLEGLNSPLHF.